This T cell receptor beta chain is drawn from a study of T-cell reconstitution after alpha-beta-depleted transplantation in children. This clonotype was seen only once. Unique molecular identifiers were incorporated when the TCRbeta library was constructed. One entry per CDR3 protein, called by TCRdb with MiXCR from the PCR reads. This table holds about 110,000 distinct CDR3 sequences, around 10% found once. Trimming removed 0 bases at V and 2 bases at J, with 15 bases between. This CDR3 has 16 amino acids. Germline CDR1 and CDR2: DFQATT and SNEGSKA (reference sequence). V usage is TRBV20-1 and J usage is TRBJ2-3; the D is unclear. The sequencing used PBMCs from the stem cell graft donor, collected from the stem cell graft. The source of this sequence is a human donor who donated a stem cell graft to a child with acute lymphoblastic leukemia. CDR3 DNA sequence: TGCAGTGCTAGAGAAACAAGGTCTAGATTCACAGATACGCAGTATTTT. Translation: CSARETRSRFTDTQYF.